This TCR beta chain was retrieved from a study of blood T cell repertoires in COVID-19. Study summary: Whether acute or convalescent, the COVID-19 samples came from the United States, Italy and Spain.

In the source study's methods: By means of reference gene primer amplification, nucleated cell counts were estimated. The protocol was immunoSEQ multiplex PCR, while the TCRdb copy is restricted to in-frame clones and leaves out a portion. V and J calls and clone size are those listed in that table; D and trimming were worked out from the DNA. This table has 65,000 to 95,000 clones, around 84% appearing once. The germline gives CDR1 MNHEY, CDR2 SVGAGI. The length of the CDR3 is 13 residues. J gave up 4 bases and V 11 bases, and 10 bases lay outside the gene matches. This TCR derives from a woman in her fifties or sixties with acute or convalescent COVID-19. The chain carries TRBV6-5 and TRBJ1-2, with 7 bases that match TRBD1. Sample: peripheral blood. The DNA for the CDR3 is TGTGCCTGCCGACAGGGATCGGTCTATGGCTACACCTTC. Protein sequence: CACRQGSVYGYTF.